The 30 T cell receptor beta chains listed next were all sequenced from one sample in a study of beta chain features in type 1 diabetes. General observations from the study: In every one of the four CD4+ subsets, TCRB CDR3s were moderately but significantly shorter in Type 1 diabetes patients.

Antigen specificity for these receptors is unknown. Sequencing targeted expressed TCRB transcripts, as all isolated RNA had been reverse transcribed. The assay was immunoSEQ multiplex PCR, and TCRdb's table has in-frame clones only and misses some. The sample contains about 240,000 clones, approximately 15% of which appear only once. The sample taken for sequencing was naive CD4+ T cells from blood. Receptors originate from a man younger than 40 with type 1 diabetes.

This clone was recorded a few times. CDR3 sequence (DNA): TGTGCCTGGAGTGTACAGCCTAATCAGCCCCAGCATTTT. This encodes CAWSVQPNQPQHF. The chain joins TRBV30 to TRBJ1-5; D unclear. The ends were cut back, 0 bases at V and 4 bases at J, with 7 bases in the middle. The CDR3 has 13 amino acids. CDR1 is GTSNPN, CDR2 SVGIG, per germline (reference sequence).

This clone has more than one count but fewer than ten. The gene calls are TRBV4-1 and TRBJ2-3, with D tentatively TRBD2 (6 bases). Per the germline V gene, CDR1 is MGHRA and CDR2 is YSYEKL. The CDR3 sequence is 17 residues long. Trimming shortened V by 3 bases and J by 4 bases, and 20 bases separated the two germline ends. The CDR3 is CASSHHRSGDDADTQYF. CDR3 bases: TGCGCCAGCAGCCATCATAGGTCGGGGGACGACGCAGATACGCAGTATTTT.

There are a few counts of this clone. The chain carries TRBV19 and TRBJ2-1; D remains unclear. CDR1 and CDR2 (germline): LNHDA, SQIVND (reference sequence). The CDR3 contains 14 residues. Trimming took 1 base from V and 13 from J, leaving 17 bases between them. The DNA for the CDR3 is TGTGCCAGTAGTATAGTAGGAGTGCCTAGGTCCCAGTTCTTC. Its protein is CASSIVGVPRSQFF.

This clone was counted between two and nine times. V gene TRBV18 combines with J gene TRBJ2-2; D is possibly TRBD1 (5 bases). V lost 3 bases to trimming and J lost 6 bases, with 17 bases between them. CDR3 length: 16 amino acids. Germline assignment: CDR1 KGHSH and CDR2 LQKENI. For the CDR3, the DNA is TGTGCCAGCTCACCGATCGGACAAGGGGCGCCCGGGGAGCTGTTTTTT. Encoded protein: CASSPIGQGAPGELFF.

Only a few counts were recorded for this clone. The CDR3 nucleotides read TGTGCCAGCAGCTTGAGTTCGGGGGACGGCTTGAACGAGCAGTACTTC. This encodes CASSLSSGDGLNEQYF. V and J are TRBV11-2 and TRBJ2-7, with D perhaps matching TRBD2 (6 bases). The CDR3 has 16 residues. CDR1 and CDR2 from the germline V gene are SGHAT and FQNNGV. The V and J ends lost 3 bases and 5 bases respectively, with 20 bases between them.

The rearrangement joins TRBV5-1 to TRBJ2-7, with D possibly TRBD1 on 5 matching bases. The length of the CDR3 is 14 residues. Looked up from germline, CDR1 is SGHRS and CDR2 is YFSETQ. V was cut by 4 bases and J by 5 bases, with 16 bases left in between. CDR3: CASSGAGSANEQYF. As DNA, the CDR3 is TGCGCCAGCAGCGGGGCAGGGTCGGCGAACGAGCAGTACTTC.

This clone was observed a handful of times. The V and J genes are TRBV25-1 and TRBJ2-1, with no clear D. CDR3 length: 14 residues. Germline CDR1 is MGHDK and CDR2 is SYGVNS. The ends were cut back, 2 bases at V and 0 bases at J, with 5 bases in the middle. The CDR3 is CASSEGSSYNEQFF. DNA of the CDR3: TGTGCCAGCAGTGAAGGTAGCTCCTACAATGAGCAGTTCTTC.

The rearrangement joins TRBV30 to TRBJ1-1; perhaps TRBD1 as D (6 bases). The V end was cut by 0 bases, the J end by 4 bases, with 6 bases between. The CDR3 sequence is 12 residues long. The germline V gene has CDR1 GTSNPN and CDR2 SVGIG (reference sequence). CDR3 coding DNA: TGTGCCTGGAGTGTACAGGGCACTGAAGCTTTCTTT. Translating gives CAWSVQGTEAFF.

DNA for the CDR3: TGTGCCAGCAGATACCTGCCAGGGGAAGACTATGGCTACACCTTC. Translated, it gives CASRYLPGEDYGYTF. The rearrangement uses TRBV2 and TRBJ1-2; possible D gene TRBD1, 6 bases. The CDR3 has 15 residues. CDR1 is SNHLY, CDR2 FYNNEI, per germline. The ends were cut back, 6 bases at V and 3 bases at J, with 17 bases in the middle.

V gene TRBV18 combines with J gene TRBJ1-1; D call uncertain. CDR3 size: 15 residues. Germline lookup yields CDR1 KGHSH and CDR2 LQKENI. V was cut by 0 bases and J by 5 bases, with 13 bases left in between. The CDR3, as DNA: TGTGCCAGCTCACCACCGGGTCAGCGGGAGACTGAAGCTTTCTTT. This codes for CASSPPGQRETEAFF. The whole variable domain, remainder taken from reference TRBV18 and TRBJ1-1, is NAGVMQNPRHLVRRRGQEARLRCSPMKGHSHVYWYRQLPEEGLKFMVYLQKENIIDESGMPKERFSAEFPKEGPSILRIQQVVRGDSAAYFCASSPPGQRETEAFFGQGTRLTVV.

The chain joins TRBV6-1 to TRBJ1-3, with a possible D match to TRBD1 (6 bases). The CDR3 runs to 16 residues. V was cut by 4 bases and J by 0 bases, with 13 bases left in between. Germline V gene sequence: CDR1 MNHNS, CDR2 SASEGT. The CDR3 nucleotides are TGTGCCAGCAGTGCCGCTCGGACAGTCTCTGGAAACACCATATATTTT. It translates to CASSAARTVSGNTIYF.

A few counts support this clone. V is TRBV6-5 and J is TRBJ2-7, with D possibly TRBD1 on 6 matching bases. There are 12 residues in the CDR3. Germline V lookup: CDR1 MNHEY, CDR2 SVGAGI. Trimming removed 6 bases from V and 3 bases from J, with 9 bases in between. This CDR3 reads CASSRDNYEQYF. CDR3 nucleotides: TGTGCCAGCAGCCGGGACAACTACGAGCAGTACTTC.

The table lists this clone with a few counts. The chain has TRBV2 and TRBJ2-6, with 7 bases aligning to TRBD1. Germline V gives CDR1 SNHLY, CDR2 FYNNEI. The CDR3 is 15 amino acids. V trimming: 7 bases; J trimming: 4 bases; junction bases outside the gene matches: 7. CDR3 DNA sequence: TGTGCCAGCACAGGACAGGCGACCGGGGCCAACGTCCTGACTTTC. This gives the protein CASTGQATGANVLTF. The whole variable domain, remainder taken from reference TRBV2 and TRBJ2-6, is EPEVTQTPSHQVTQMGQEVILRCVPISNHLYFYWYRQILGQKVEFLVSFYNNEISEKSEIFDDQFSVERPDGSNFTLKIRSTKLEDSAMYFCASTGQATGANVLTFGAGSRLTVL.

This clone was detected only a few times. The gene calls are TRBV7-2 and TRBJ2-5; tentatively, D is TRBD2 (6 bases). V dropped 4 bases and J dropped 5 bases, with 11 bases sitting between them. Germline V lookup: CDR1 SGHTA, CDR2 FQGNSA. This CDR3 is 13 amino acids long. This chain's CDR3 is CASSYWGDETQYF. The CDR3 nucleotides read TGTGCCAGCAGCTACTGGGGGGACGAGACCCAGTACTTC.

The chain couples TRBV23-1 to TRBJ2-7; D gene unclear. TRBV23-1 is reported as an ORF; its role is uncertain. This CDR3 has 13 amino acids. The V and J ends lost 4 bases and 6 bases respectively, with 13 bases between them. The CDR3 DNA is TGCGCCAGCAGTCCCCCCAATCCGGGCGAGCAGTACTTC. Protein sequence: CASSPPNPGEQYF.

DNA of the CDR3: TGTGCCAGCAGCTTATCGGGGGGAATTGCCTATGGCTACACCTTC. This codes for CASSLSGGIAYGYTF. J is TRBJ1-2 and V is TRBV7-9; D possibly corresponds to TRBD1 (5 bases). CDR1 and CDR2 from the germline V gene are SEHNR and FQNEAQ (reference sequence). V dropped 2 bases and J dropped 4 bases, with 14 bases sitting between them. The CDR3 loop spans 15 amino acids.

The chain uses TRBV6-5 and TRBJ2-7; TRBD1 is a possible D gene (6 bases). The CDR3 spans 11 residues. The V gene lost 10 bases and the J gene lost 4 bases, with 11 bases spanning the gap. Germline loops: CDR1 MNHEY, CDR2 SVGAGI. CDR3: CATAQGYEQYF. For the CDR3, the DNA is TGTGCCACCGCTCAGGGGTACGAGCAGTACTTC.

This clone occurred a few times. The V and J genes are TRBV7-2 and TRBJ2-1, with TRBD2 matching over 12 bases. V shed 1 base and J 6 bases; nucleotides not matched to a gene: 7. The CDR3 has 17 amino acids. Germline CDR1 reads SGHTA; CDR2 reads FQGNSA. CDR3 sequence: CASSLEWLLAGGNEQFF. The CDR3 DNA follows: TGTGCCAGCAGCTTAGAATGGTTACTAGCGGGGGGCAATGAGCAGTTCTTC. Using reference TRBV7-2 and TRBJ2-1 for the parts outside the CDR3, the full variable domain is GAGVSQSPSNKVTEKGKDVELRCDPISGHTALYWYRQSLGQGLEFLIYFQGNSAPDKSGLPSDRFSAERTGGSVSTLTIQRTQQEDSAVYLCASSLEWLLAGGNEQFFGPGTRLTVL.

The chain joins TRBV19 to TRBJ2-1; 10 nucleotides agree with TRBD1. The V gene's germline CDR1 is LNHDA and CDR2 SQIVND (reference sequence). This CDR3 spans 14 amino acids. J gave up 6 bases and V 5 bases, and 4 bases lay outside the gene matches. CDR3 amino acids: CASSPRTGGNEQFF. The CDR3 DNA reads as TGTGCCAGTAGTCCGCGGACAGGGGGCAATGAGCAGTTCTTC.

This clone was detected only a few times. The chain employs TRBV27 and TRBJ2-7; 11 bases line up with TRBD2. CDR1 and CDR2 (germline): MNHEY, SMNVEV (reference sequence). V was clipped by 0 bases and J by 4 bases; unmatched bases: 2. The CDR3 runs 15 residues. The CDR3 nucleotides are TGTGCCAGCAGTTTATCGAGACTAGCGGGATACGAGCAGTACTTC. This translates into CASSLSRLAGYEQYF.

The V and J genes are TRBV4-1 and TRBJ2-7; D possibly corresponds to TRBD1 (6 bases). With 2 bases removed from V and 5 bases from J, the gap between germline ends came to 10 bases. The CDR3 covers 13 residues. From germline, CDR1 is MGHRA and CDR2 YSYEKL. CDR3 amino acids: CASSQQYRDEQYF. CDR3 in DNA: TGCGCCAGCAGCCAACAATACAGGGACGAGCAGTACTTC.

The rearrangement uses TRBV2 and TRBJ2-6, with 7 bases fitting TRBD1. Germline CDR1 reads SNHLY; CDR2 reads FYNNEI. CDR3 length equals 15 residues. The V gene end was trimmed by 8 bases and the J gene end by 4 bases; junction bases not matched to a gene: 8. CDR3 amino acids: CASGPGQTGANVLTF. CDR3 nucleotides: TGTGCCAGCGGGCCGGGACAGACCGGGGCCAACGTCCTGACTTTC.

The gene calls are TRBV29-1 and TRBJ2-7; D might be TRBD2 (6 bases). Deletions cut 8 bases from V and 6 bases from J, with 23 bases between. The CDR3 has 14 amino acids. Germline V lookup: CDR1 SQVTM, CDR2 ANQGSEA. The CDR3 protein is CSSKVSGGVGEQYF. In nucleotides, the CDR3 is TGCAGCTCTAAGGTGTCCGGGGGTGTAGGCGAGCAGTACTTC.

The J gene is TRBJ1-6, the V gene TRBV9, with 8 bases identical to TRBD1. The germline gives CDR1 SGDLS, CDR2 YYNGEE. The V and J ends lost 0 bases and 8 bases, in that order; junction bases with no gene match: 4. CDR3 length equals 15 residues. CDR3 protein: CASSVATTGDSPLHF. The CDR3 coding sequence is TGTGCCAGCAGCGTAGCTACGACAGGGGATTCACCCCTCCACTTT.

This clone was observed a few times. The chain recombines TRBV7-8 with TRBJ2-5; TRBD1 might be the D (6 bases). CDR3 length: 13 residues. V was trimmed by 8 bases and J by 4 bases, leaving 14 bases between them. CDR1 is SGHVS and CDR2 is FQNEAQ in the germline V gene. The CDR3 reads CASAHPTGETQYF. CDR3 coding DNA: TGTGCCAGCGCCCACCCGACAGGAGAGACCCAGTACTTC. The variable domain in full, completed from reference TRBV7-8 and TRBJ2-5, reads GAGVSQSPRYKVAKRGQDVALRCDPISGHVSLFWYQQALGQGPEFLTYFQNEAQLDKSGLPSDRFFAERPEGSVSTLKIQRTQQEDSAVYLCASAHPTGETQYFGPGTRLLVL.

This clone was found a few times. The chain recombines TRBV4-1 with TRBJ2-1, with 12 nucleotides matching TRBD1. The CDR3 contains 18 residues. Germline V lookup: CDR1 MGHRA, CDR2 YSYEKL. V dropped 3 bases and J dropped 9; count of bases not matched to a gene: 15. DNA of the CDR3: TGCGCCAGCAGCCAGGGACAGGGGGCTTTTTTTGCGGGAGTTGAGCAGTTCTTC. As protein: CASSQGQGAFFAGVEQFF.

This clone was counted between two and nine times. V gene TRBV9 combines with J gene TRBJ1-2; 9 bases line up with TRBD1. V lost 0 bases, J lost 4 bases, and 10 bases stayed unmatched. This CDR3 spans 17 amino acids. Germline-derived CDR1 and CDR2 are SGDLS and YYNGEE. In DNA, the CDR3 is TGTGCCAGCAGCGTAGTGTCGGGGACAGGGCTTAGCTATGGCTACACCTTC. Residues: CASSVVSGTGLSYGYTF.

The V call is TRBV13, the J call TRBJ1-4; TRBD1 might be the D (6 bases). Looked up from germline, CDR1 is PRHDT and CDR2 is FYEKMQ (reference sequence). CDR3 length: 14 amino acids. Deletions cut 3 bases from V and 4 bases from J, with 9 bases between. The CDR3 DNA reads as TGTGCCAGCAGCTTCGGACAGATTAATGAAAAACTGTTTTTT. Its translation: CASSFGQINEKLFF.

This clone was seen a few times. The sample carries other DNA sequences with the same CDR3. The V call is TRBV5-1, the J call TRBJ2-1, with 8 bases lining up with TRBD2. The junction had 6 bases not matched to a gene; V was cut back by 4 bases and J by 0 bases. The CDR3 contains 16 residues. In germline, CDR1 is SGHRS, CDR2 YFSETQ. The CDR3 sequence is CASSPSGGSSYNEQFF. CDR3 nucleotide sequence: TGCGCCAGCAGCCCATCGGGGGGGAGCTCCTACAATGAGCAGTTCTTC.

The chain uses TRBV5-1 and TRBJ2-2; possible D gene TRBD1, 6 bases. Trimming took off 7 bases at V and 1 base at J, with 11 bases between the two ends. This CDR3 contains 14 residues. Germline V gene sequence: CDR1 SGHRS, CDR2 YFSETQ. The CDR3 loop reads CASGQYRNTGELFF. CDR3 sequence (DNA): TGCGCCAGCGGACAGTATAGGAACACCGGGGAGCTGTTTTTT.